The 15 T cell receptor beta chains listed next were all sequenced from one sample in a study of PD-1 blockade in classical Hodgkin lymphoma (dated by TCRdb to 2020 to 2022). Explained via the paper, the time point label denotes: cycle 1 day 1 (C1D1), immediately before nivolumab initiation. Every trial patient had relapsed after autologous stem cell transplantation, and cohorts A, B and C differed in prior brentuximab vedotin exposure. A Miltenyi CD8+ T cell isolation kit was used for magnetic negative selection to purify CD8+ T cells from thawed PBMCs. The library relied on the immunoSEQ multiplex PCR assay. What TCRdb holds here is the immuneACCESS table cut down to in-frame rearrangements. Part of the clones is not present; checked against another copy, under half of the missing clones reflect an unresolved V gene, and the others are unexplained. The sample table lists thousands of clones, roughly 60% of them with a count of one. The ten largest clonotypes hold roughly 31% of the sample.

Sample: CD8+ T cells from blood, taken at baseline. Receptor source: a human donor with classical Hodgkin lymphoma.

V usage is TRBV7-9 and J usage is TRBJ2-5; 8 nucleotides agree with TRBD2. Trimming removed 3 bases from V and 5 bases from J; junction bases left unmatched: 5. The length of the CDR3 is 14 residues. The germline V gene has CDR1 SEHNR and CDR2 FQNEAQ (reference sequence). The CDR3 loop is CASSLPGGWETQYF. The CDR3 bases are TGTGCCAGCAGCTTGCCGGGAGGGTGGGAGACCCAGTACTTC.

Concerning this clone: An end of the junction differs from the germline gene, which may be a read error. The chain links TRBV29-1 to TRBJ2-4; the D is unclear. The CDR3 extends over 8 amino acids. CDR1 is SQVTM, CDR2 ANQGSEA, per germline. The CDR3 protein is CSDGPVDF. DNA of the CDR3: TGCAGTGATGGGCCCGTGGATTTC.

This chain connects TRBV2 to TRBJ2-5; TRBD1 agrees at 7 bases. The length of the CDR3 is 14 residues. With V trimmed by 8 bases and J by 0 bases, 6 bases remained unmatched. CDR1 and CDR2 (germline): SNHLY, FYNNEI. CDR3 loop: CASGKQGHQETQYF. The CDR3 nucleotides read TGTGCCAGCGGAAAACAGGGGCACCAAGAGACCCAGTACTTC.

The V and J genes are TRBV5-1 and TRBJ2-3; the match to TRBD2 covers 7 bases. Trimming at V came to 1 base and at J to 5 bases, leaving 4 bases not matched to a gene. The CDR3 has 14 amino acids. Germline CDR1 and CDR2: SGHRS and YFSETQ. The CDR3, as DNA: TGCGCCAGCAGCTTGCGGGAGGCAGGAGATACGCAGTATTTT. Translating gives CASSLREAGDTQYF. Using reference TRBV5-1 and TRBJ2-3 for the parts outside the CDR3, the full variable domain is KAGVTQTPRYLIKTRGQQVTLSCSPISGHRSVSWYQQTPGQGLQFLFEYFSETQRNKGNFPGRFSGRQFSNSRSEMNVSTLELGDSALYLCASSLREAGDTQYFGPGTRLTVL.

The chain combines TRBV11-2 with TRBJ2-7; maybe TRBD1 (6 bases). The CDR3 runs 12 residues. Looked up from germline, CDR1 is SGHAT and CDR2 is FQNNGV. V shed 1 base and J shed 9 bases, with 10 bases lying between them. In nucleotides, the CDR3 is TGTGCCAGCAGCTTAGGCGGCAGGGGGCAGTACTTC. It encodes CASSLGGRGQYF.

This chain uses TRBV11-1 with TRBJ2-7, with D unresolved. Germline loops: CDR1 SGHAT, CDR2 FQDESV (reference sequence). The CDR3 length is 14 residues. The ends were cut back, 5 bases at V and 4 bases at J, with 15 bases in the middle. The CDR3 DNA sequence: TGTGCCAGCAGCATTGCCGTCGCCCTTTACGAGCAGTACTTC. The encoded protein is CASSIAVALYEQYF.

By proportion, this clone is medium-sized (0.01 to 0.1%). The chain recombines TRBV2 with TRBJ2-1; 10 positions agree with TRBD2. The CDR3 totals 13 residues. Germline trimming cut 10 bases from V and 5 bases from J; bases unmatched to any gene: 5. Per the germline V gene, CDR1 is SNHLY and CDR2 is FYNNEI. The CDR3: CATGLADNNEQFF. In DNA form, the CDR3 reads TGTGCCACCGGACTAGCGGACAACAATGAGCAGTTCTTC.

The genes are TRBV6-1 and TRBJ2-1, with TRBD1 matching 7 bases. The CDR3 consists of 14 residues. CDR1 and CDR2 (germline): MNHNS, SASEGT. With V trimmed by 2 bases and J by 7 bases, 5 bases remained unmatched. CDR3 in DNA: TGTGCCAGCAGTGAACCGGGACAGAGAAATGAGCAGTTCTTC. It yields the protein CASSEPGQRNEQFF.

The CDR3 region is CASSYSGEQYF. In DNA, the CDR3 is TGTGCCAGCAGTTACAGTGGCGAGCAGTACTTC. The chain joins TRBV28 to TRBJ2-7; D unclear. Per the germline V gene, CDR1 is MDHEN and CDR2 is SYDVKM. This CDR3 is 11 amino acids long. Trimming took off 4 bases at V and 6 bases at J, with 7 bases between the two ends.

The rearrangement joins TRBV19 to TRBJ1-1, with unresolved D. CDR3 length equals 13 residues. Germline V gene sequence: CDR1 LNHDA, CDR2 SQIVND (reference sequence). V was shortened by 2 bases and J by 3 bases, with 7 bases between the two germline ends. The CDR3 DNA reads as TGTGCCAGTAGTATATACAGTGACACTGAAGCTTTCTTT. This codes for CASSIYSDTEAFF.

The gene calls are TRBV5-6 and TRBJ2-7; possibly TRBD1 or TRBD2 for D (5 bases each). Germline lookup yields CDR1 SGHDT and CDR2 YYEEEE. The CDR3 covers 14 residues. V was shortened by 0 bases and J by 4 bases, with 11 bases between the two germline ends. The CDR3 sequence is CASSLDQGRYEQYF. The CDR3 DNA reads TGTGCCAGCAGCTTGGACCAGGGACGGTACGAGCAGTACTTC.

This clone turned up a few times. The chain recombines TRBV4-1 with TRBJ2-1; D may be TRBD2 (5 bases). The CDR3 contains 14 residues. Germline CDR1 is MGHRA and CDR2 is YSYEKL. Deletions cut 6 bases from V and 4 bases from J, with 13 bases between. CDR3 loop: CASSNSVAYNEQFF. Here the CDR3 DNA reads TGCGCCAGCAGTAATAGCGTTGCATACAATGAGCAGTTCTTC.

This clone was counted only a few times. This sequence joins TRBV9 and TRBJ1-1; no firm D call. V lost 4 bases to trimming and J lost 1 base, with 11 bases between them. Per germline, CDR1 SGDLS and CDR2 YYNGEE. This CDR3 is 14 amino acids long. The CDR3 here is CASSLSWSNTEAFF. CDR3 sequence (DNA): TGTGCCAGCAGCCTCAGCTGGTCGAACACTGAAGCTTTCTTT.

The gene calls are TRBV27 and TRBJ2-7, with unresolved D. CDR1 MNHEY and CDR2 SMNVEV come from the germline V gene (reference sequence). V was shortened by 9 bases and J by 0 bases, with 9 bases between the two germline ends. The CDR3 has 12 amino acids. The CDR3: CASAQHSYEQYF. In nucleotides, the CDR3 is TGTGCCAGTGCGCAGCACTCCTACGAGCAGTACTTC.

The rearrangement joins TRBV2 to TRBJ2-3; perhaps TRBD2 as D (5 bases). Germline CDR1 and CDR2: SNHLY and FYNNEI. V lost 4 bases and J lost 2, with 13 bases in between. The CDR3 loop spans 15 amino acids. CDR3 in amino acids: CASSANSTTTDTQYF. In DNA, the CDR3 is TGTGCCAGCAGTGCCAACTCGACTACCACAGATACGCAGTATTTT.